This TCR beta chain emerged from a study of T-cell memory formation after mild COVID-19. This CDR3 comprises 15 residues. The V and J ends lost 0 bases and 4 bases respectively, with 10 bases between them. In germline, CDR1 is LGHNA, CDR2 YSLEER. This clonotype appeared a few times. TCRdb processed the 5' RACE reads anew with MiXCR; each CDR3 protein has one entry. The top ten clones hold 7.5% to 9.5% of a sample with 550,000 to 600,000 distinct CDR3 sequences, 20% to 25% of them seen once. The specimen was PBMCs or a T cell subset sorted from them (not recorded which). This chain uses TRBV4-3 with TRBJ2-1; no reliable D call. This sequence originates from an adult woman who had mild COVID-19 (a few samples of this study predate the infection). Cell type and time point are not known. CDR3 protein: CASSQDFQGYNEQFF. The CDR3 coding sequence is TGCGCCAGCAGCCAAGATTTTCAAGGGTACAATGAGCAGTTCTTC.